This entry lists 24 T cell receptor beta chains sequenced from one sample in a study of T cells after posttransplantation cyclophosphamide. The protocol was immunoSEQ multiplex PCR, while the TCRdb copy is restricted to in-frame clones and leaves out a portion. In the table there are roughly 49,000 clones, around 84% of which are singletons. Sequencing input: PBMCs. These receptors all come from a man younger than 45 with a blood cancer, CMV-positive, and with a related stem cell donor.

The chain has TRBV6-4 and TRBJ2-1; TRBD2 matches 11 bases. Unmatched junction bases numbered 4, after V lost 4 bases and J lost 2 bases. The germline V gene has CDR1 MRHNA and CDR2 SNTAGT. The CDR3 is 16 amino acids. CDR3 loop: CASSGQGLAAYNEQFF. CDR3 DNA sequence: TGTGCCAGCAGTGGCCAGGGACTAGCGGCCTACAATGAGCAGTTCTTC.

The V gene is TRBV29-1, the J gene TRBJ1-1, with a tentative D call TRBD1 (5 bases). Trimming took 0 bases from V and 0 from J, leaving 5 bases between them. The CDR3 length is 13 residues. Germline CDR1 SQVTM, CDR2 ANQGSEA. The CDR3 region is CSVEDRVNTEAFF. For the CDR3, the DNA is TGCAGCGTTGAAGACAGGGTGAACACTGAAGCTTTCTTT.

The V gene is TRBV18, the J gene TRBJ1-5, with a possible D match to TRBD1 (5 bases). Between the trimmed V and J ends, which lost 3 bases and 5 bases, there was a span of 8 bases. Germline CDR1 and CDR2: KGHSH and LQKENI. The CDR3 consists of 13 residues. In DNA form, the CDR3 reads TGTGCCAGCTCACCGGCGGGGGATCAGCCCCAGCATTTT. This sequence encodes CASSPAGDQPQHF.

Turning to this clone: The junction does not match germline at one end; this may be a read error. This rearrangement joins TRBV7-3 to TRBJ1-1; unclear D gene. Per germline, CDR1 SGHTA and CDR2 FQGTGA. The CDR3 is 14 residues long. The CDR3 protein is CASSLTGSNIEAFF. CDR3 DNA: TGTGCCAGCAGCTTAACGGGCTCCAACATTGAAGCTTTCTTT.

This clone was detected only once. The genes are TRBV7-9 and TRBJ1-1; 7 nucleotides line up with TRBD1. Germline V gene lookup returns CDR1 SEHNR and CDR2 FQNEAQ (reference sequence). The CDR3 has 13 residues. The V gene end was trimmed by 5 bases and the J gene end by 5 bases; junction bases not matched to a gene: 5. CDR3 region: CASSPGGRTEAFF. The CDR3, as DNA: TGTGCCAGCAGCCCAGGGGGGAGGACTGAAGCTTTCTTT. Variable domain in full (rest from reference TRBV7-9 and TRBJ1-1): DTGVSQNPRHKITKRGQNVTFRCDPISEHNRLYWYRQTLGQGPEFLTYFQNEAQLEKSRLLSDRFSAERPKGSFSTLEIQRTEQGDSAMYLCASSPGGRTEAFFGQGTRLTVV.

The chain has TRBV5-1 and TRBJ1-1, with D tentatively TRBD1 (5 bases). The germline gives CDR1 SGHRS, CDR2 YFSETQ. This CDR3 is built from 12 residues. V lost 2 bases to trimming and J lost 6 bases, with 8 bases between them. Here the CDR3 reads CASSLPGPEAFF. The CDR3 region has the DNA TGCGCCAGCAGCTTACCAGGGCCTGAAGCTTTCTTT. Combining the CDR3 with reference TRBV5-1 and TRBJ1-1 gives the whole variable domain KAGVTQTPRYLIKTRGQQVTLSCSPISGHRSVSWYQQTPGQGLQFLFEYFSETQRNKGNFPGRFSGRQFSNSRSEMNVSTLELGDSALYLCASSLPGPEAFFGQGTRLTVV.

DNA of the CDR3: TGCGCCAGCAGCTTATGGGCGGGAGCTAACGAGCAGTACTTC. Its translation is CASSLWAGANEQYF. The gene calls are TRBV5-1 and TRBJ2-5; 7 bases line up with TRBD2. The DNA end favors TRBJ2-7, so the J call may be wrong. This CDR3 contains 14 residues. Germline loops: CDR1 SGHRS, CDR2 YFSETQ.

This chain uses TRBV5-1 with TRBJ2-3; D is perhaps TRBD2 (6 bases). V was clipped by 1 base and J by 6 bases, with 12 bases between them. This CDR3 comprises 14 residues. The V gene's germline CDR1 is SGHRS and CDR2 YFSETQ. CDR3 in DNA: TGCGCCAGCAGCTTGCTAGCGCGGGCGGATACGCAGTATTTT. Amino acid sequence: CASSLLARADTQYF.

CDR3 protein: CASSWTGRLGQPQHF. The CDR3, as DNA: TGTGCCAGCAGCTGGACTGGGCGTTTGGGCCAGCCCCAGCATTTT. V is TRBV5-8 and J is TRBJ1-5; no firm D call. Trimming cost V 3 bases and J 7 bases, with 17 bases left between them. Germline-derived CDR1 and CDR2 are SGHTS and YDEGEE. This CDR3 spans 15 amino acids.

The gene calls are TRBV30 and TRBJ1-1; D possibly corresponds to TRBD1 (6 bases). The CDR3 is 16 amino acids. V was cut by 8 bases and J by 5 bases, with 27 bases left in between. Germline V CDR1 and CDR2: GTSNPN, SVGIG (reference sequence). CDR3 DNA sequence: TGTGCCGCGAGGGGGGGAAGAGGGGTAAGCGGGACTGAAGCTTTCTTT. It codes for CAARGGRGVSGTEAFF.

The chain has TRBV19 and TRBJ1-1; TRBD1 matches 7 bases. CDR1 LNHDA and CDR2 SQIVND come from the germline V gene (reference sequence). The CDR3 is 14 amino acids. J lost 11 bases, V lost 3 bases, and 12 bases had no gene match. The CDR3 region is CASSIQGGSSDAFF. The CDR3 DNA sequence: TGTGCCAGTAGTATCCAGGGGGGATCTTCCGACGCTTTCTTT.

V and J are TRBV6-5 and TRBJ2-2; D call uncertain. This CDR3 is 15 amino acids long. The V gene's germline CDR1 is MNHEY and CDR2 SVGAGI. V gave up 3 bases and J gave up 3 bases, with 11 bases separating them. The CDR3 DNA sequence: TGTGCCAGCAGTTATGCCACGGGTGACACCGGGGAGCTGTTTTTT. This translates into CASSYATGDTGELFF.

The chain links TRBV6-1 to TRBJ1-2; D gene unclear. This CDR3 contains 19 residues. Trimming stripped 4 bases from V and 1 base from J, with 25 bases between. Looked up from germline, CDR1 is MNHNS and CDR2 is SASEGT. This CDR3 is CASSVRLPSRGVFNYGYTF. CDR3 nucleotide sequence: TGTGCCAGCAGTGTTAGGTTGCCGTCAAGAGGCGTCTTTAACTATGGCTACACCTTC.

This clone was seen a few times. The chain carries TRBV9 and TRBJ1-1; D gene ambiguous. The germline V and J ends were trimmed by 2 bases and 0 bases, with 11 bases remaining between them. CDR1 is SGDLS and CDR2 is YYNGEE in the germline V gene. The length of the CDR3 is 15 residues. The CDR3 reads CASSVGSGMNTEAFF. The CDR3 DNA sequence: TGTGCCAGCAGCGTGGGGTCGGGAATGAACACTGAAGCTTTCTTT.

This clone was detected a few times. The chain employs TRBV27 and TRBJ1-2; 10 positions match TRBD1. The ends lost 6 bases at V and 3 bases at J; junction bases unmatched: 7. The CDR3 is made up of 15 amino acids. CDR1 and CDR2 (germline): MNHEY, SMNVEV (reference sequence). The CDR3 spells CASSRRQGAHYGYTF. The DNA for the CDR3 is TGTGCCAGCAGCCGCCGACAGGGGGCCCACTATGGCTACACCTTC.

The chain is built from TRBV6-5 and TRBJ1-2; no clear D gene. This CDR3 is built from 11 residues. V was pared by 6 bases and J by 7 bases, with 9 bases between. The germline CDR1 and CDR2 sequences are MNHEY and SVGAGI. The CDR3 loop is CASSRAGGYTF. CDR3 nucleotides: TGTGCCAGCAGCCGCGCCGGTGGCTACACCTTC.

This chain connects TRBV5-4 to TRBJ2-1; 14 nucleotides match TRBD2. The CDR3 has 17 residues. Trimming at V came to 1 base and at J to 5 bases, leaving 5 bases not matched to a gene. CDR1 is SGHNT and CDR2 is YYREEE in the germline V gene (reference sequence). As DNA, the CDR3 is TGTGCCAGCAGCTTGATAGGGGGACTAGCGGGGGACAATGAGCAGTTCTTC. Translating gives CASSLIGGLAGDNEQFF.

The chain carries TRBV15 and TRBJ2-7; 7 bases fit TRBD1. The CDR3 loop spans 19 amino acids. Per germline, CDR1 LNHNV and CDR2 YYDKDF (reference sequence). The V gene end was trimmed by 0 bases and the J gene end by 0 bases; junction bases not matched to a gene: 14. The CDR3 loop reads CATSRDFPPDRYNSYEQYF. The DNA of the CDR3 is TGTGCCACCAGCAGAGATTTCCCCCCGGACAGGTATAACTCCTACGAGCAGTACTTC.

CDR3 loop: CASSSIDRPNEQFF. CDR3 sequence (DNA): TGTGCCAGCAGTTCCATCGACAGGCCCAATGAGCAGTTCTTC. The rearrangement links TRBV6-5 to TRBJ2-1; D might be TRBD1 (6 bases). Trimming removed 4 bases from V and 6 bases from J, with 13 bases in between. The germline V gene encodes CDR1 MNHEY and CDR2 SVGAGI. The CDR3 contains 14 residues.

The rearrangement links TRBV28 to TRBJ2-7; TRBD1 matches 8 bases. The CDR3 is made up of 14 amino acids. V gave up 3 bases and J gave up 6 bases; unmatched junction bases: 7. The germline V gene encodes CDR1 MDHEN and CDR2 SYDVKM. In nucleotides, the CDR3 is TGTGCCAGCAGTTTTGGTCAGGGGGCGGTCGAGCAGTACTTC. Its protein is CASSFGQGAVEQYF. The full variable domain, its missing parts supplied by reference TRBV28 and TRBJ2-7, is DVKVTQSSRYLVKRTGEKVFLECVQDMDHENMFWYRQDPGLGLRLIYFSYDVKMKEKGDIPEGYSVSREKKERFSLILESASTNQTSMYLCASSFGQGAVEQYFGPGTRLTVT.

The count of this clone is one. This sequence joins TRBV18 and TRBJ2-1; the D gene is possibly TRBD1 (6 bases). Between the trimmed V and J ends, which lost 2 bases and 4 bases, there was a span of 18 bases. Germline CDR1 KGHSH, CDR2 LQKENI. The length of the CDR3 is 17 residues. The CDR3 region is CASSPVISQGSYNEQFF. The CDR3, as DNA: TGTGCCAGCTCACCAGTTATCAGTCAGGGGAGTTACAATGAGCAGTTCTTC.

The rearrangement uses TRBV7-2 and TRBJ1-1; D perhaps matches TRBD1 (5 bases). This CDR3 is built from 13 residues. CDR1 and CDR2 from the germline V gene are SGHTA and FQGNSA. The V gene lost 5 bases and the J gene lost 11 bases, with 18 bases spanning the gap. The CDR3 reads CASSPGTISSAFF. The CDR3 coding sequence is TGTGCCAGCAGCCCTGGGACTATTTCCTCGGCTTTCTTT.

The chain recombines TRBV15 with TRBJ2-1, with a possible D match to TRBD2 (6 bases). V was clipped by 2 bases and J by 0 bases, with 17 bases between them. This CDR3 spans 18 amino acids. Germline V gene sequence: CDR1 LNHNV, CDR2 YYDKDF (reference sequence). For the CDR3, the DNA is TGTGCCACCAGCAGAACCTTAACTAGCTTCCCCTCCTACAATGAGCAGTTCTTC. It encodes CATSRTLTSFPSYNEQFF.

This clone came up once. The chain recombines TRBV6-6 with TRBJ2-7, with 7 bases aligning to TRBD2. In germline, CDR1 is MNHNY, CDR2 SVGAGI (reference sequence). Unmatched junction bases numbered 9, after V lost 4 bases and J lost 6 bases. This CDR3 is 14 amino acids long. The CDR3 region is CASSFGLETLEQYF. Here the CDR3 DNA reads TGTGCCAGCAGTTTTGGACTAGAAACACTCGAGCAGTACTTC.